This T cell receptor beta chain was sequenced during a study of OX40 agonist ivuxolimab in advanced cancers. Patients with autoimmune history or systemic immunosuppression were excluded. Broader study findings: It was also the case that some nonresponders had low normalized T-cell clonal expansion.

For this clone: What it binds is not known.

The CDR3 consists of 16 residues. Germline V CDR1 and CDR2: SGHRS, YFSETQ. The germline V and J ends were trimmed by 4 bases and 0 bases, with 13 bases remaining between them. Profiled with immunoSEQ multiplex PCR; TCRdb holds only in-frame clones, not every one. The table has 20,000 to 25,000 clones, approximately 87% seen once. The clonotype was recovered from an adult with an advanced solid tumor such as melanoma, head and neck, liver or kidney cancer. Sequenced material: CD4+ or CD8+ T cells sorted from blood, taken in a trial of the OX40 agonist ivuxolimab. J is TRBJ2-2 and V is TRBV5-1, with a tentative D call TRBD1 (6 bases). The CDR3 DNA follows: TGCGCCAGCAGCACAAACAGGGAGACGAACACCGGGGAGCTGTTTTTT. Residues: CASSTNRETNTGELFF.